These 20 T cell receptor beta chains were all obtained from the same sample, sequenced in a study of blood T cell repertoires in COVID-19. The data were produced by immunoSEQ multiplex PCR, yet TCRdb's version contains in-frame clones alone and is incomplete. This table holds about 290,000 clones, around 92% found once. Sequencing was performed on peripheral blood. The receptors come from a woman aged 25 to 39 with COVID-19, enrolled during active disease.

V and J are TRBV19 and TRBJ1-6; D is perhaps TRBD1 (6 bases). CDR3 size: 15 residues. Germline V lookup: CDR1 LNHDA, CDR2 SQIVND (reference sequence). Trimming left V 5 bases short and J 10 bases short, with 18 bases between. The CDR3 DNA reads as TGTGCCAGTAGTTTAACCGGGACAACCCACTCACCCCTCCACTTT. Translated: CASSLTGTTHSPLHF.

V is TRBV7-6 and J is TRBJ2-6, with D uncertain. V lost 1 base to trimming and J lost 4 bases, with 5 bases between them. Germline values: CDR1 SGHVS, CDR2 FNYEAQ. This CDR3 has 14 residues. CDR3 sequence reads: CASSLVLGANVLTF. DNA of the CDR3: TGTGCCAGCAGCTTAGTTCTGGGGGCCAACGTCCTGACTTTC.

The chain has TRBV9 and TRBJ1-1, with TRBD1 matching 10 bases. This CDR3 spans 17 amino acids. The germline gives CDR1 SGDLS, CDR2 YYNGEE. J lost 3 bases, V lost 3 bases, and 11 bases had no gene match. The CDR3 region is CASSGRDRGILDTEAFF. Here the CDR3 DNA reads TGTGCCAGCAGCGGCCGGGACAGGGGAATTTTGGACACTGAAGCTTTCTTT.

This chain uses TRBV19 with TRBJ1-1; D ambiguous. This CDR3 is 13 amino acids long. Germline CDR1 reads LNHDA; CDR2 reads SQIVND (reference sequence). Between the trimmed V and J ends, which lost 7 bases and 0 bases, there was a span of 9 bases. CDR3 nucleotide sequence: TGTGCCAGTATTGCCAGAATGAACACTGAAGCTTTCTTT. Translating it yields CASIARMNTEAFF.

V gene TRBV7-2 combines with J gene TRBJ2-7; a possible D gene is TRBD1 (5 bases). Trimming stripped 0 bases from V and 5 bases from J, with 14 bases between. Germline CDR1 reads SGHTA; CDR2 reads FQGNSA. The CDR3 spans 15 residues. This chain's CDR3 is CASSLAQGSLNEQYF. The CDR3 nucleotides are TGTGCCAGCAGCTTAGCTCAGGGAAGTTTGAACGAGCAGTACTTC.

On this clone: This same CDR3 is encoded by further DNA sequences in the sample. The chain combines TRBV6-5 with TRBJ2-1; 13 bases are shared with TRBD2. CDR1 MNHEY and CDR2 SVGAGI come from the germline V gene. This CDR3 region has 14 residues. V lost 6 bases and J lost 4; bases outside the gene matches: 0. The CDR3 reads CASRGLAGYNEQFF. CDR3 nucleotides: TGTGCCAGCAGGGGACTAGCGGGGTACAATGAGCAGTTCTTC.

This clone has a single count. This rearrangement joins TRBV12-3 or TRBV12-4 to TRBJ2-1; maybe TRBD2 (6 bases). Trimming left V 10 bases short and J 0 bases short, with 10 bases between. The CDR3 has 13 residues. The CDR3 is CATRDFSYNEQFF. CDR3 in DNA: TGTGCCACCCGGGACTTCTCCTACAATGAGCAGTTCTTC.

This clone was picked up one time. This chain joins TRBV9 and TRBJ2-2; 8 bases match TRBD1. V lost 1 base and J lost 6; bases outside the gene matches: 5. This CDR3 region has 15 residues. Germline V gene lookup returns CDR1 SGDLS and CDR2 YYNGEE. CDR3 sequence (DNA): TGTGCCAGCAGCGTAACAGGGGGTCTCGCCGGGGAGCTGTTTTTT. As protein: CASSVTGGLAGELFF.

The rearrangement joins TRBV11-2 to TRBJ2-3; TRBD1 agrees at 8 bases. The CDR3 spans 15 residues. V shed 4 bases, J shed 3 bases, and the junction held 6 bases outside the gene matches. Germline values: CDR1 SGHAT, CDR2 FQNNGV. CDR3 sequence (DNA): TGTGCCAGCAGCTCCGGACAGGGTGGGACAGATACGCAGTATTTT. It translates to CASSSGQGGTDTQYF.

The chain is built from TRBV5-1 and TRBJ1-5, with a possible D match to TRBD1 (6 bases). V lost 3 bases and J lost 5, with 9 bases in between. The CDR3 has 13 residues. In germline, CDR1 is SGHRS, CDR2 YFSETQ. CDR3 protein: CASSSDSHQPQHF. CDR3 in DNA: TGCGCCAGCAGCTCGGACAGCCATCAGCCCCAGCATTTT.

The J gene is TRBJ2-7, the V gene TRBV2; perhaps TRBD1 as D (6 bases). The V end was cut by 6 bases, the J end by 1 base, with 10 bases between. This CDR3 has 13 residues. The germline gives CDR1 SNHLY, CDR2 FYNNEI. The CDR3 coding sequence is TGTGCCAGCAGGGTGGACAGTTCCTACGAGCAGTACTTC. Its translation: CASRVDSSYEQYF.

The chain recombines TRBV13 with TRBJ2-3; D ambiguous. CDR3 length: 15 amino acids. With 3 bases removed from V and 0 bases from J, the gap between germline ends came to 10 bases. CDR1 is PRHDT, CDR2 FYEKMQ, per germline (reference sequence). This CDR3 reads CASSLLVTSTDTQYF. The CDR3 nucleotides are TGTGCCAGCAGCTTGTTGGTAACTAGCACAGATACGCAGTATTTT.

The V call is TRBV5-6, the J call TRBJ2-1, with D unresolved. V was cut by 1 base and J by 9 bases, with 8 bases left in between. The CDR3 length is 12 residues. Germline V gene sequence: CDR1 SGHDT, CDR2 YYEEEE. The CDR3 reads CASSLYAGEQFF. In nucleotides, the CDR3 is TGTGCCAGCAGCTTGTACGCCGGTGAGCAGTTCTTC.

J is TRBJ1-5 and V is TRBV28; D perhaps matches TRBD1 (6 bases). Germline-derived CDR1 and CDR2 are MDHEN and SYDVKM. This CDR3 spans 14 amino acids. V lost 6 bases, J lost 4 bases, and 13 bases lay in between. The CDR3 DNA reads TGTGCCAGCAGCAGTGGCCAGGGGAATCAGCCCCAGCATTTT. This gives the protein CASSSGQGNQPQHF.

The chain is built from TRBV4-1 and TRBJ1-1; 8 positions agree with TRBD1. This CDR3 has 16 amino acids. V shed 1 base, J shed 4 bases, and the junction held 8 bases outside the gene matches. CDR1 and CDR2 (germline): MGHRA, YSYEKL. The CDR3 sequence: CASSQVKGTGTTEAFF. In DNA, the CDR3 is TGCGCCAGCAGCCAAGTAAAAGGGACAGGTACCACTGAAGCTTTCTTT.

This clone was seen once. The chain joins TRBV12-3 or TRBV12-4 to TRBJ2-1; TRBD2 aligns across 10 bases. The CDR3 sequence is 13 residues long. Germline trimming cut 10 bases from V and 1 base from J; bases unmatched to any gene: 1. CDR3 bases: TGTGCCACTAGCGGGGGTTCCTACAATGAGCAGTTCTTC. Translated, it gives CATSGGSYNEQFF.

This clone came up once. The CDR3 sequence: CASSLGQGGNYGYTF. The CDR3 DNA follows: TGTGCCAGCAGCTTGGGGCAGGGGGGAAACTATGGCTACACCTTC. V is TRBV5-5 and J is TRBJ1-2, with 7 positions matching TRBD1. CDR1 and CDR2 (germline): SGHKS, YYEKEE (reference sequence). The junction had 4 bases not matched to a gene; V was cut back by 0 bases and J by 2 bases. The CDR3 loop spans 15 amino acids.

This clone was picked up one time. The CDR3 DNA sequence: TGTGCCTGGAGTCTTGGACAGCAATACGAGCAGTACTTC. It codes for CAWSLGQQYEQYF. This rearrangement joins TRBV30 to TRBJ2-7, with TRBD1 as a possible D gene (6 bases). Germline CDR1 reads GTSNPN; CDR2 reads SVGIG (reference sequence). The CDR3 sequence is 13 residues long. The V end was cut by 2 bases, the J end by 4 bases, with 12 bases between.

With regard to this clone: Compared with germline, one end of the junction differs, possibly owing to a read error. The V gene is TRBV6-1, the J gene TRBJ2-2, with 10 nucleotides matching TRBD2. This CDR3 has 19 residues. Germline V gene sequence: CDR1 MNHNS, CDR2 SASEGT. CDR3 sequence (DNA): TGTGCCGGCAGTGATTGGCCTAGCGGGGGCGCCTTGGACACCGGGGAGCTGTTTTTT. It yields the protein CAGSDWPSGGALDTGELFF.

The chain has TRBV4-2 and TRBJ2-5; maybe TRBD2 (7 bases). The CDR3 runs 15 residues. Germline V gene data show CDR1 as LGHNA and CDR2 as YNFKEQ. The V end was cut by 3 bases, the J end by 9 bases, with 20 bases between. The CDR3 region is CASSQGGADLVPQYF. CDR3 nucleotide sequence: TGTGCCAGCAGCCAGGGGGGGGCCGATCTGGTCCCCCAGTACTTC.